This T cell receptor (beta chain) was retrieved from a study of radiotherapy plus CTLA-4 blockade in lung cancer. General study findings and limits: Expansion in blood of tumor-derived TCR clones was seen after radiotherapy plus ipilimumab.

Germline V lookup: CDR1 GTSNPN, CDR2 SVGIG (reference sequence). With 3 bases removed from V and 4 bases from J, the gap between germline ends came to 15 bases. The CDR3 sequence is 15 residues long. As for this clone: The antigen remains undetermined.

The data were produced by immunoSEQ multiplex PCR, yet TCRdb's version contains in-frame clones alone and is incomplete. The table has 40,000 to 50,000 clones, 60% to 80% seen once. The origin of this receptor is a human donor with non-small cell lung cancer who had stable disease on radiotherapy plus ipilimumab. Sequencing was performed on peripheral blood, taken from a patient treated with radiotherapy plus ipilimumab. The chain recombines TRBV30 with TRBJ2-2; perhaps TRBD1 as D (6 bases). DNA for the CDR3: TGTGCCTGGAGAGAGGGGGATTCGATCACCGGGGAGCTGTTTTTT. This sequence encodes CAWREGDSITGELFF.